The next 10 T cell receptor beta chains were all read from a single sample in a study of blood T cell repertoires in COVID-19. The protocol was immunoSEQ multiplex PCR, while the TCRdb copy is restricted to in-frame clones and leaves out a portion. The data show about 430,000 clones, approximately 91% seen once. Sequenced: PBMCs or T cells enriched from blood (not recorded which). Every receptor here comes from a woman between 18 and 29 years old who had been exposed to COVID-19.

The gene calls are TRBV25-1 and TRBJ1-6, with D perhaps matching TRBD1 (6 bases). Germline V gene data show CDR1 as MGHDK and CDR2 as SYGVNS. V lost 3 bases to trimming and J lost 0 bases, with 12 bases between them. The CDR3 totals 17 residues. The CDR3 spells CASSDSQGSSYNSPLHF. CDR3 bases: TGTGCCAGCAGTGATAGTCAGGGGAGCTCCTATAATTCACCCCTCCACTTT.

The chain joins TRBV5-1 to TRBJ2-6; 9 positions agree with TRBD1. The germline V gene has CDR1 SGHRS and CDR2 YFSETQ. CDR3 length: 16 amino acids. The V and J ends lost 5 bases and 2 bases, in that order; junction bases with no gene match: 5. CDR3 sequence (DNA): TGCGCCAGCAGTCCGGGACAGGGAACTGGGGCCAACGTCCTGACTTTC. Amino acid sequence: CASSPGQGTGANVLTF. The variable domain in full, completed from reference TRBV5-1 and TRBJ2-6, reads KAGVTQTPRYLIKTRGQQVTLSCSPISGHRSVSWYQQTPGQGLQFLFEYFSETQRNKGNFPGRFSGRQFSNSRSEMNVSTLELGDSALYLCASSPGQGTGANVLTFGAGSRLTVL.

The rearrangement links TRBV6-5 to TRBJ1-4, with a tentative D call TRBD1 (6 bases). Germline V CDR1 and CDR2: MNHEY, SVGAGI. This CDR3 is 14 amino acids long. V was trimmed by 5 bases and J by 8 bases, leaving 15 bases between them. CDR3 loop: CASSPYREGEKLFF. CDR3 sequence (DNA): TGTGCCAGCAGTCCATACAGGGAAGGGGAAAAACTGTTTTTT.

The V and J genes are TRBV6-5 and TRBJ2-1; TRBD2 matches 8 bases. CDR1 and CDR2 from the germline V gene are MNHEY and SVGAGI. With 7 bases clipped from V and 6 bases from J, the junction kept 11 bases outside the gene matches. The CDR3 has 15 residues. This CDR3 reads CASIQIAGNLNEQFF. The CDR3 bases are TGTGCCAGCATTCAGATAGCGGGAAATCTCAATGAGCAGTTCTTC.

This chain uses TRBV20-1 with TRBJ1-1; 7 nucleotides agree with TRBD1. After removal of 3 bases from V and 5 bases from J, the junction contained 6 bases not matched to a gene. Germline CDR1 is DFQATT and CDR2 is SNEGSKA (reference sequence). The CDR3 covers 13 residues. DNA for the CDR3: TGCAGTGCTAGTGTTCCAGGGGGAACTGAAGCTTTCTTT. Translation gives CSASVPGGTEAFF.

About this clone: Other DNA sequences of this sample code for an identical CDR3. This chain uses TRBV28 with TRBJ1-2; a weak D match, TRBD1 (6 bases). Looked up from germline, CDR1 is MDHEN and CDR2 is SYDVKM. The CDR3 consists of 14 residues. V was clipped by 5 bases and J by 0 bases, with 10 bases between them. CDR3 nucleotides: TGTGCCAGCAGTCCGGGGACATCTAACTATGGCTACACCTTC. Translating gives CASSPGTSNYGYTF.

V gene TRBV5-5 combines with J gene TRBJ2-1; the D is unclear. Trimming cost V 1 base and J 8 bases, with 16 bases left between them. The CDR3 spans 15 residues. Germline V gene sequence: CDR1 SGHKS, CDR2 YYEKEE (reference sequence). CDR3: CASSLSSLGRDEQFF. CDR3 coding DNA: TGTGCCAGCAGCTTGTCGTCCCTAGGTCGGGATGAGCAGTTCTTC. Full variable domain (missing parts from reference TRBV5-5 and TRBJ2-1): DAGVTQSPTHLIKTRGQQVTLRCSPISGHKSVSWYQQVLGQGPQFIFQYYEKEERGRGNFPDRFSARQFPNYSSELNVNALLLGDSALYLCASSLSSLGRDEQFFGPGTRLTVL.

V usage is TRBV10-3 and J usage is TRBJ1-1; D possibly corresponds to TRBD1 (5 bases). The ends were cut back, 3 bases at V and 5 bases at J, with 16 bases in the middle. CDR3 size: 15 residues. CDR1 and CDR2 from the germline V gene are ENHRY and SYGVKD. CDR3 bases: TGTGCCATCAGTGATACGACAGAGAGTTGGACTGAAGCTTTCTTT. This codes for CAISDTTESWTEAFF.

J is TRBJ2-7 and V is TRBV4-3; D is undetermined. Germline V gene sequence: CDR1 LGHNA, CDR2 YSLEER. V was shortened by 0 bases and J by 8 bases, with 8 bases between the two germline ends. The CDR3 has 12 amino acids. The CDR3 sequence: CASSQDLGQQYF. Here the CDR3 DNA reads TGCGCCAGCAGCCAAGATTTGGGCCAGCAGTACTTC.

This rearrangement joins TRBV18 to TRBJ1-1; a possible D gene is TRBD1 (5 bases). The CDR3 loop spans 17 amino acids. Looked up from germline, CDR1 is KGHSH and CDR2 is LQKENI. V lost 3 bases and J 0 bases, leaving 17 bases between the germline ends. The CDR3 DNA sequence: TGTGCCAGCTCACCGATCCTCGACAGACCTATGAACACTGAAGCTTTCTTT. This encodes CASSPILDRPMNTEAFF.